The 10 T cell receptor beta chains below come from one sample, sequenced in a study of neurological immune-mediated disorders. TCRdb independently ran MiXCR on the 5' RACE reads; one entry per CDR3 protein. The profile shows tens of thousands of distinct CDR3 sequences, around 10% of them singletons. The time point: technical triplicate 1. The sample consisted of PBMCs. Receptor source: a man aged 60-69 years with HTLV-1-associated myelopathy (HAM/TSP).

This clonotype was recorded many times. The chain recombines TRBV12-3 or TRBV12-4 with TRBJ1-2, with a possible D match to TRBD1 (5 bases). The CDR3 has 15 amino acids. V was trimmed by 8 bases and J by 6 bases, leaving 22 bases between them. The CDR3 coding sequence is TGTGCCAGCGGCAAGTCCGGGACGTCTCTTAATGGCTACACCTTC. Translated: CASGKSGTSLNGYTF.

Within the sample, this clonotype is medium-sized (0.01 to 0.1%). The V and J genes are TRBV20-1 and TRBJ2-1; D may correspond to TRBD1 or TRBD2 (5 bases each). Germline values: CDR1 DFQATT, CDR2 SNEGSKA (reference sequence). Deletions cut 3 bases from V and 12 bases from J, with 27 bases between. The CDR3 contains 16 residues. The CDR3 DNA follows: TGCAGTGCTAGTCGACTACCGGGACCAAAAAGTGGTGGGCAGTTCTTC. Translating it yields CSASRLPGPKSGGQFF.

This clonotype was counted at least ten times. V and J are TRBV3-1 and TRBJ2-7, with no clear D. CDR3 length equals 12 residues. Germline V gives CDR1 LGHDT, CDR2 YNNKEL (reference sequence). Trimming pared 2 bases from V and 7 bases from J, leaving 9 bases between. The CDR3: CASSQMESEQYF. Here the CDR3 DNA reads TGTGCCAGCAGCCAAATGGAAAGTGAGCAGTACTTC.

The table lists this clonotype with many counts. V usage is TRBV4-2 and J usage is TRBJ2-3; 9 bases map to TRBD2. The CDR3 loop spans 17 amino acids. The germline V gene has CDR1 LGHNA and CDR2 YNFKEQ. Trimming at V came to 1 base and at J to 0 bases, leaving 5 bases not matched to a gene. DNA of the CDR3: TGTGCCAGCAGCCAAGGAGGTGCGGGGGGGAGCACAGATACGCAGTATTTT. It specifies CASSQGGAGGSTDTQYF.

This clonotype was picked up many times. The chain joins TRBV6-2 or TRBV6-3 to TRBJ1-1; 8 bases align to TRBD1. With V trimmed by 8 bases and J by 3 bases, 14 bases remained unmatched. The CDR3 has 16 residues. Germline CDR1 MNHEY, CDR2 SVGEGT. DNA of the CDR3: TGTGCCAGCTCCCCCGGCAGGGGGCTCGGGGACACTGAAGCTTTCTTT. Residues: CASSPGRGLGDTEAFF.

This clonotype came up many times. The chain is built from TRBV10-3 and TRBJ2-3, with D possibly TRBD2 on 6 matching bases. V lost 4 bases and J 1 base, leaving 12 bases between the germline ends. Germline loops: CDR1 ENHRY, CDR2 SYGVKD. This CDR3 has 15 amino acids. The CDR3 DNA reads as TGTGCCATCAGTGGCCACGGCGGGGGCACAGATACGCAGTATTTT. It is translated as CAISGHGGGTDTQYF.

This clonotype was seen ten or more times. The CDR3 DNA is TGCGCCAGCAGCTTGACCGGGACTGCTGTTGGCGAGCAGTACTTC. It is translated as CASSLTGTAVGEQYF. V and J are TRBV5-1 and TRBJ2-7, with D perhaps matching TRBD2 (6 bases). Germline CDR1 reads SGHRS; CDR2 reads YFSETQ. The CDR3 is 15 amino acids. V lost 1 base to trimming and J lost 6 bases, with 17 bases between them.

This clonotype appeared many times. V and J are TRBV10-1 and TRBJ2-3, with D maybe TRBD2 (5 bases). V lost 0 bases and J 3 bases, leaving 10 bases between the germline ends. This CDR3 region has 15 residues. Germline assignment: CDR1 WNHNN and CDR2 SYGVQD (reference sequence). CDR3 nucleotide sequence: TGCGCCAGCAGTGAGTCTAGCGAGAGAACAGATACGCAGTATTTT. This translates into CASSESSERTDTQYF.

This clonotype was recorded many times. This chain joins TRBV5-1 and TRBJ2-7; 9 nucleotides agree with TRBD2. The trim removed 3 bases at V and 0 bases at J, leaving 7 bases unmatched. CDR1 and CDR2 from the germline V gene are SGHRS and YFSETQ. The CDR3 consists of 16 residues. CDR3: CASSSLAGTSSYEQYF. CDR3 sequence (DNA): TGCGCCAGCAGCTCTCTAGCGGGAACTAGCTCCTACGAGCAGTACTTC.

The V call is TRBV6-1, the J call TRBJ1-1; D is perhaps TRBD1 (6 bases). CDR3 length equals 14 residues. CDR1 and CDR2 (germline): MNHNS, SASEGT. V lost 1 base and J 6 bases, leaving 12 bases between the germline ends. The chain's CDR3 is CASSEVQGFSEAFF. As DNA, the CDR3 is TGTGCCAGCAGTGAAGTCCAGGGGTTCTCTGAAGCTTTCTTT.